These 27 T cell receptor beta chains were all obtained from the same sample, sequenced in a study of identical twins. TCRdb itself ran the 5' RACE reads through MiXCR, one entry per CDR3 protein. The table shows some 690,000 distinct CDR3 sequences, with approximately 22% occurring only once. In addition, the sample was reused for a study of T cells expressing NK-cell markers.

The sample consisted of PBMCs. The receptors were sampled from a woman aged 18-29 years in good health.

This clonotype came up many times. V gene TRBV3-1 combines with J gene TRBJ2-7; no reliable D call. The CDR3 consists of 13 residues. Trimming stripped 3 bases from V and 2 bases from J, with 8 bases between. Germline-derived CDR1 and CDR2 are LGHDT and YNNKEL (reference sequence). The CDR3 sequence: CASSQLVPYEQYF. CDR3 sequence (DNA): TGTGCCAGCAGCCAGCTGGTCCCCTACGAGCAGTACTTC.

J is TRBJ1-6 and V is TRBV3-1; TRBD1 might be the D (6 bases). CDR1 is LGHDT, CDR2 YNNKEL, per germline (reference sequence). V dropped 8 bases and J dropped 5 bases, with 10 bases sitting between them. CDR3 length: 13 amino acids. CDR3 sequence: CASQQGNNSPLHF. The CDR3 bases are TGTGCCAGCCAACAGGGCAATAATTCACCCCTCCACTTT.

In its sample, this clonotype was seen a few times. The rearrangement joins TRBV7-7 to TRBJ2-7, with 9 bases identical to TRBD2. This CDR3 region has 17 residues. In germline, CDR1 is SSHAT, CDR2 FNYEAQ (reference sequence). V trimming: 0 bases; J trimming: 5 bases; junction bases outside the gene matches: 11. The CDR3 DNA reads TGTGCCAGCAGCTTAGCTGAGACCGGACTAGCGTCCCACGAGCAGTACTTC. Its translation: CASSLAETGLASHEQYF.

The chain joins TRBV10-3 to TRBJ2-5, with D possibly being TRBD1 or TRBD2 (5 bases each). The CDR3 is made up of 16 amino acids. V was clipped by 5 bases and J by 5 bases, with 21 bases between them. In germline, CDR1 is ENHRY, CDR2 SYGVKD. For the CDR3, the DNA is TGTGCCATCAGTCCTTACGGGACGGACCCATGGGAGACCCAGTACTTC. As protein: CAISPYGTDPWETQYF.

This chain uses TRBV7-2 with TRBJ1-3, with 9 bases that match TRBD1. This CDR3 has 14 amino acids. CDR1 and CDR2 (germline): SGHTA, FQGNSA. After removal of 5 bases from V and 8 bases from J, the junction contained 7 bases not matched to a gene. The CDR3 bases are TGTGCCAGCAGCATTGGACAGGGGTTCGACACCATATATTTT. Its protein is CASSIGQGFDTIYF.

The gene calls are TRBV3-1 and TRBJ1-2, with D perhaps matching TRBD1 (5 bases). From germline, CDR1 is LGHDT and CDR2 YNNKEL (reference sequence). The length of the CDR3 is 14 residues. Trimming cost V 6 bases and J 5 bases, with 16 bases left between them. CDR3 sequence reads: CASSLRDHPYGYTF. CDR3 nucleotides: TGTGCCAGCAGTCTTCGGGACCACCCTTATGGCTACACCTTC.

This clonotype was counted only a few times. This chain links TRBV20-1 with TRBJ1-5; 8 bases are shared with TRBD1. V was clipped by 3 bases and J by 4 bases; unmatched bases: 11. Germline-derived CDR1 and CDR2 are DFQATT and SNEGSKA (reference sequence). The CDR3 is made up of 16 amino acids. The CDR3, as DNA: TGCAGTGCTAGCCTCGGTTCAGGGGGCCAGAATCAGCCCCAGCATTTT. Protein: CSASLGSGGQNQPQHF.

This CDR3 reads CASSQSLGTTYEQYF. The CDR3 nucleotides are TGCGCCAGCAGCCAATCCCTCGGGACCACCTACGAGCAGTACTTC. The rearrangement joins TRBV4-1 to TRBJ2-7; tentatively, D is TRBD1 or TRBD2 (5 bases each). The CDR3 has 15 amino acids. With 2 bases removed from V and 2 bases from J, the gap between germline ends came to 13 bases. Germline loops: CDR1 MGHRA, CDR2 YSYEKL.

The chain links TRBV5-1 to TRBJ2-2, with TRBD2 matching 14 bases. Germline CDR1 is SGHRS and CDR2 is YFSETQ. V dropped 4 bases and J dropped 5; count of bases not matched to a gene: 10. The CDR3 is 18 amino acids. This CDR3 reads CASSDAGTSGGITGELFF. CDR3 bases: TGCGCCAGCAGCGACGCTGGGACTAGCGGGGGAATTACCGGGGAGCTGTTTTTT. The full variable domain, completed using reference TRBV5-1 and TRBJ2-2, is KAGVTQTPRYLIKTRGQQVTLSCSPISGHRSVSWYQQTPGQGLQFLFEYFSETQRNKGNFPGRFSGRQFSNSRSEMNVSTLELGDSALYLCASSDAGTSGGITGELFFGEGSRLTVL.

There are many counts of this clonotype. V is TRBV9 and J is TRBJ2-1, with D perhaps TRBD2 (5 bases). In germline, CDR1 is SGDLS, CDR2 YYNGEE. Trimming shortened V by 0 bases and J by 2 bases, and 21 bases separated the two germline ends. The CDR3 is made up of 19 amino acids. CDR3 sequence: CASSVATFGGPGTYNEQFF. The CDR3 nucleotides are TGTGCCAGCAGCGTAGCTACGTTCGGCGGGCCGGGGACCTACAATGAGCAGTTCTTC.

The J gene is TRBJ2-1, the V gene TRBV18; D remains ambiguous. CDR3 size: 15 residues. Germline V lookup: CDR1 KGHSH, CDR2 LQKENI. V dropped 3 bases and J dropped 3 bases, with 12 bases sitting between them. CDR3 bases: TGTGCCAGCTCACCGCAGGACGGTAACTACAATGAGCAGTTCTTC. Translated: CASSPQDGNYNEQFF. The full variable domain, with the rest looked up from reference TRBV18 and TRBJ2-1, is NAGVMQNPRHLVRRRGQEARLRCSPMKGHSHVYWYRQLPEEGLKFMVYLQKENIIDESGMPKERFSAEFPKEGPSILRIQQVVRGDSAAYFCASSPQDGNYNEQFFGPGTRLTVL.

The rearrangement uses TRBV25-1 and TRBJ2-4, with D uncertain. CDR3 size: 13 residues. The germline V gene has CDR1 MGHDK and CDR2 SYGVNS. Trimming removed 3 bases from V and 10 bases from J, with 13 bases in between. DNA for the CDR3: TGTGCCAGCAGTGAGCTGACTGGATGGATTCAGTACTTC. Amino acids: CASSELTGWIQYF.

The chain links TRBV20-1 to TRBJ2-7; D is possibly TRBD2 (7 bases). The CDR3 extends over 15 amino acids. CDR1 and CDR2 from the germline V gene are DFQATT and SNEGSKA (reference sequence). V was cut by 8 bases and J by 0 bases, with 20 bases left in between. This CDR3 is CSTTSGGAASYEQYF. CDR3 nucleotides: TGCAGTACCACCTCTGGGGGGGCTGCCTCCTACGAGCAGTACTTC.

The rearrangement uses TRBV6-1 and TRBJ2-7, with D possibly TRBD2 on 5 matching bases. Per the germline V gene, CDR1 is MNHNS and CDR2 is SASEGT. Trimming pared 6 bases from V and 0 bases from J, leaving 24 bases between. The CDR3 is 18 residues long. This CDR3 reads CASRHRESPQLRSYEQYF. Written as DNA, the CDR3 is TGTGCCAGCAGGCACCGGGAAAGTCCCCAACTTCGCTCCTACGAGCAGTACTTC.

The V gene is TRBV11-2, the J gene TRBJ2-5; D ambiguous. V lost 3 bases and J 13 bases, leaving 12 bases between the germline ends. Germline V gene data show CDR1 as SGHAT and CDR2 as FQNNGV. This CDR3 region has 11 residues. The chain's CDR3 is CASSLGDPRYF. In nucleotides, the CDR3 is TGTGCCAGCAGCTTGGGTGACCCTCGGTACTTC.

This clonotype has more than one count but fewer than ten. V usage is TRBV16 and J usage is TRBJ1-1; 7 bases align to TRBD1. Germline V gene data show CDR1 as KGHSY and CDR2 as FQNENV. The ends lost 2 bases at V and 1 base at J; junction bases unmatched: 10. The CDR3 has 17 amino acids. CDR3 DNA sequence: TGTGCCAGCAGCCAAATCCCTATCACAGGGGCGAACACTGAAGCTTTCTTT. Protein: CASSQIPITGANTEAFF. The variable domain in full, with the rest retrieved from reference TRBV16 and TRBJ1-1, is GEEVAQTPKHLVRGEGQKAKLYCAPIKGHSYVFWYQQVLKNEFKFLISFQNENVFDETGMPKERFSAKCLPNSPCSLEIQATKLEDSAVYFCASSQIPITGANTEAFFGQGTRLTVV.

This clonotype has more than one count but fewer than ten. The chain combines TRBV29-1 with TRBJ1-2; the D is unclear. The CDR3 has 14 amino acids. Between the trimmed V and J ends, which lost 6 bases and 0 bases, there was a span of 14 bases. In germline, CDR1 is SQVTM, CDR2 ANQGSEA. DNA of the CDR3: TGCAGCGTGTCCTCTACACCTACTAACTATGGCTACACCTTC. Its protein product is CSVSSTPTNYGYTF.

The chain recombines TRBV12-3 or TRBV12-4 with TRBJ1-1; 8 bases fit TRBD1. Trimming removed 7 bases from V and 5 bases from J; junction bases left unmatched: 9. The CDR3 contains 14 residues. CDR3 protein: CASTRQGSNTEAFF. The CDR3 DNA reads TGTGCCAGCACCCGACAGGGGTCGAATACTGAAGCTTTCTTT.

The chain recombines TRBV15 with TRBJ2-3; TRBD2 matches 9 bases. Trimming cost V 1 base and J 6 bases; bases outside gene matches: 8. The CDR3 loop spans 16 amino acids. Per the germline V gene, CDR1 is LNHNV and CDR2 is YYDKDF (reference sequence). The chain's CDR3 is CATSRGRAGGMDTQYF. CDR3 bases: TGTGCCACCAGCAGAGGAAGAGCGGGAGGAATGGATACGCAGTATTTT.

This rearrangement joins TRBV6-1 to TRBJ2-5; 12 nucleotides line up with TRBD2. J gave up 4 bases and V 7 bases, and 10 bases lay outside the gene matches. The CDR3 contains 16 residues. Germline lookup yields CDR1 MNHNS and CDR2 SASEGT. CDR3 DNA: TGTGCCAGCACTAGGACTAGCGGGGCACCTGGAGAGACCCAGTACTTC. Amino acid sequence: CASTRTSGAPGETQYF.

This clonotype was seen ten or more times. The rearrangement links TRBV4-1 to TRBJ2-1; D gene unclear. Germline assignment: CDR1 MGHRA and CDR2 YSYEKL. V was clipped by 2 bases and J by 6 bases, with 11 bases between them. CDR3 length equals 14 residues. The CDR3 region is CASSQRSRSNEQFF. Here the CDR3 DNA reads TGCGCCAGCAGCCAAAGAAGCAGGAGCAATGAGCAGTTCTTC.

This chain joins TRBV20-1 and TRBJ2-1; no firm D call. Trimming took off 3 bases at V and 0 bases at J, with 15 bases between the two ends. CDR1 and CDR2 from the germline V gene are DFQATT and SNEGSKA (reference sequence). CDR3 size: 16 residues. The CDR3 region is CSASSVAPSSYNEQFF. The CDR3 DNA sequence: TGCAGTGCTAGCAGCGTCGCGCCGAGCTCCTACAATGAGCAGTTCTTC.

This clonotype has more than one count but fewer than ten. The V and J genes are TRBV20-1 and TRBJ1-2; unclear D gene. In germline, CDR1 is DFQATT, CDR2 SNEGSKA (reference sequence). This CDR3 is built from 12 residues. V lost 3 bases and J 7 bases, leaving 12 bases between the germline ends. Here the CDR3 reads CSASGRGGGYTF. For the CDR3, the DNA is TGCAGTGCTAGTGGTCGCGGCGGTGGCTACACCTTC.

The chain couples TRBV6-5 to TRBJ2-5; 7 positions agree with TRBD1. There are 15 residues in the CDR3. J gave up 7 bases and V 1 base, and 9 bases lay outside the gene matches. Per the germline V gene, CDR1 is MNHEY and CDR2 is SVGAGI. The CDR3 loop is CASSYLLRGRATQYF. The CDR3 DNA reads TGTGCCAGCAGTTACTTGCTGAGGGGGCGGGCGACCCAGTACTTC.

The chain combines TRBV4-2 with TRBJ2-2; 11 positions agree with TRBD2. After removal of 0 bases from V and 6 bases from J, the junction contained 6 bases not matched to a gene. Looked up from germline, CDR1 is LGHNA and CDR2 is YNFKEQ. CDR3 length equals 17 residues. In DNA form, the CDR3 reads TGTGCCAGCAGCCAAGAGGTAGCGGGGGGGAATGCCGGGGAGCTGTTTTTT. Protein sequence: CASSQEVAGGNAGELFF.

The sample holds many counts of this clonotype. The rearrangement joins TRBV6-1 to TRBJ2-5; 12 nucleotides agree with TRBD2. Per the germline V gene, CDR1 is MNHNS and CDR2 is SASEGT. Trimming at V came to 5 bases and at J to 5 bases, leaving 6 bases not matched to a gene. The CDR3 length is 15 residues. CDR3 residues: CASSPRLAGVETQYF. CDR3 DNA: TGTGCCAGCAGTCCCCGACTAGCGGGGGTGGAGACCCAGTACTTC.

The chain uses TRBV10-3 and TRBJ2-3; TRBD1 aligns across 7 bases. The V and J ends lost 6 bases and 0 bases, in that order; junction bases with no gene match: 0. Germline V gives CDR1 ENHRY, CDR2 SYGVKD. The CDR3 is 13 amino acids. This CDR3 reads CAIRGQSTDTQYF. CDR3 DNA: TGTGCCATCAGGGGACAGAGCACAGATACGCAGTATTTT.